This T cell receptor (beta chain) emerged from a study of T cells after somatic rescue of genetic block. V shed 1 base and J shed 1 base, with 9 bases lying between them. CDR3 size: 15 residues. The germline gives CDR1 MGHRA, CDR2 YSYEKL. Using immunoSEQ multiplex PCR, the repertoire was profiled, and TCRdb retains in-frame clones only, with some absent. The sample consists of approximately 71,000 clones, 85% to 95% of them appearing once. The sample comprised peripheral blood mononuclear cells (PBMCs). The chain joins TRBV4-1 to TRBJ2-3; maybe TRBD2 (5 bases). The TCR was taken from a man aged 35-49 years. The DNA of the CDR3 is TGCGCCAGCAGCCAAGTTGGCGGGCGCACAGATACGCAGTATTTT. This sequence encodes CASSQVGGRTDTQYF.